The 8 T cell receptor beta chains given below trace back to one sample, sequenced in a study of T cells in narcolepsy. TCRdb's table, derived via immunoSEQ multiplex PCR, lists solely in-frame clones and lacks some. Of fewer than 35,000 clones listed, around 80% are singletons. Sequencing input: CD45RA- memory CD4+ T cells from PBMCs. Source of these receptors: a human donor with narcolepsy.

The gene calls are TRBV19 and TRBJ2-3; no firm D call. Germline assignment: CDR1 LNHDA and CDR2 SQIVND (reference sequence). The CDR3 has 15 amino acids. The V gene lost 5 bases and the J gene lost 2 bases, with 14 bases spanning the gap. Written as DNA, the CDR3 is TGTGCCAGTAGTCTGGGAAACAGTCACACAGATACGCAGTATTTT. It encodes CASSLGNSHTDTQYF.

The rearrangement links TRBV6-1 to TRBJ1-1; the D gene is possibly TRBD1 (6 bases). Germline V gene lookup returns CDR1 MNHNS and CDR2 SASEGT. The CDR3 is 13 residues long. V shed 7 bases and J shed 7 bases, with 16 bases lying between them. CDR3 in DNA: TGTGCCAGCAACTTACAGGGCGTTCTTGAAGCTTTCTTT. Translating it yields CASNLQGVLEAFF.

J is TRBJ1-2 and V is TRBV5-4; tentative D call: TRBD1 (6 bases). The V and J ends lost 4 bases and 0 bases respectively, with 16 bases between them. Germline V gene lookup returns CDR1 SGHNT and CDR2 YYREEE (reference sequence). The CDR3 runs 16 residues. The CDR3 loop is CASSGRQVGANYGYTF. In DNA form, the CDR3 reads TGTGCCAGCAGCGGGAGACAGGTTGGAGCTAACTATGGCTACACCTTC.

This clone was recorded a few times. The V gene is TRBV2, the J gene TRBJ1-1; D is uncertain. Trimming shortened V by 4 bases and J by 5 bases, and 14 bases separated the two germline ends. CDR1 and CDR2 from the germline V gene are SNHLY and FYNNEI. The CDR3 runs 14 residues. CDR3 bases: TGTGCCAGCAGTGTTGCCAGCCGGGGAACTGAAGCTTTCTTT. Residues: CASSVASRGTEAFF.

This clone was seen a single time. This chain links TRBV5-1 with TRBJ2-7, with a tentative D call TRBD2 (6 bases). Per the germline V gene, CDR1 is SGHRS and CDR2 is YFSETQ. The length of the CDR3 is 15 residues. Deletions cut 0 bases from V and 5 bases from J, with 15 bases between. The CDR3 coding sequence is TGCGCCAGCAGCTTGGACACAGACGCGGGGAACGAGCAGTACTTC. This sequence encodes CASSLDTDAGNEQYF.

This chain joins TRBV10-3 and TRBJ1-2; possibly TRBD1 for D (5 bases). The CDR3 sequence is 15 residues long. The germline gives CDR1 ENHRY, CDR2 SYGVKD. V was trimmed by 0 bases and J by 7 bases, leaving 15 bases between them. In DNA form, the CDR3 reads TGTGCCATCAGTGAGTCAAGGGGCCCCAGTGGTGGCTACACCTTC. Amino acid sequence: CAISESRGPSGGYTF.

The chain carries TRBV30 and TRBJ1-2, with 8 bases lining up with TRBD1. Germline CDR1 and CDR2: GTSNPN and SVGIG (reference sequence). CDR3 size: 13 residues. Trimming cost V 2 bases and J 7 bases; bases outside gene matches: 6. The CDR3 spells CAWSIQGASGYTF. CDR3 nucleotide sequence: TGTGCCTGGAGTATCCAGGGGGCAAGTGGCTACACCTTC.

The chain has TRBV11-3 and TRBJ2-1; 8 positions match TRBD2. J was trimmed by 0 bases and V by 5 bases; bases with no gene match: 3. Germline V lookup: CDR1 SGHNT, CDR2 YENEEA. This CDR3 region has 15 residues. The CDR3 here is CASSLSGSSYNEQFF. CDR3 nucleotides: TGTGCCAGCAGCCTCAGCGGGAGCTCCTACAATGAGCAGTTCTTC.